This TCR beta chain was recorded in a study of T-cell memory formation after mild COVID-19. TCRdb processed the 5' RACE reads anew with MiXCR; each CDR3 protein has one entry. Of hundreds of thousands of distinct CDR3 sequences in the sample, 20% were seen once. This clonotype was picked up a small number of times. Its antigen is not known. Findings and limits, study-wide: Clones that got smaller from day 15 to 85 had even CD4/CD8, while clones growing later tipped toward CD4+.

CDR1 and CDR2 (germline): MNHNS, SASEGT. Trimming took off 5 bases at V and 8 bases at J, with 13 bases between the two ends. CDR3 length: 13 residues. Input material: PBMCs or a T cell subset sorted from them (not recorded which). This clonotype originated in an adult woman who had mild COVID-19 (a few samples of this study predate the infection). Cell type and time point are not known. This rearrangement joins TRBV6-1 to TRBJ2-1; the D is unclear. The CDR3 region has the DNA TGTGCCAGCAGTCCCCGTACGAAGGATGAGCAGTTCTTC. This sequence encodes CASSPRTKDEQFF.